This T cell receptor (beta chain) derives from a study of Ad26.COV2.S vaccination and SARS-CoV-2 variants. Treatment in this sample: roughly 19 received Ad26.COV2.S at low or high dose, single or two shots; about 5 received placebo; per-sample allocation not given. Specimens were obtained on day 63 following the first vaccine or placebo injection. This CDR3 contains 17 residues. Data came from immunoSEQ multiplex PCR; TCRdb stores just in-frame clones and leaves some out. The repertoire includes about 390,000 clones, approximately 90% of them detected once, and around 1.7% sits in the top ten. This receptor was identified in a person aged 18-60 years who received the Ad26.COV2.S COVID-19 vaccine or a placebo. The chain joins TRBV21-1 to TRBJ1-2; the table's D gene call, TRBD1, was not cross checked with the DNA. TRBV21-1 is a pseudogene segment. The source material was peripheral blood, sampled in a trial of Ad26.COV2.S vaccine versus placebo. The CDR3: CASSKAKGGQGASGYTF. The CDR3 DNA sequence: TGTGCCAGCAGCAAAGCAAAAGGGGGACAGGGGGCTAGTGGCTACACCTTC.